The rows below give T cell receptor beta chains drawn from one sample of a study of control samples from healthy donors and cancer patients. Here immunoSEQ multiplex PCR was the method, and the copy in TCRdb shows in-frame clones only, minus some. The table lists about 150,000 clones, about 94% of them singletons. Sequenced: blood. Every receptor here comes from a man in his forties in good health. CDR3s include the opening cysteine and the closing phenylalanine or tryptophan. Fields, in order: CDR3 length, V gene, J gene, clone size, D gene, CDR3 protein, CDR3 DNA. The D gene is left open where the match is weak. Only some rows state a clone size, as once, few, many or a class for expanded clones.

12	TRBV19	TRBJ1-2	-	-	CASSRGNYGYTF	TGTGCCAGTAGTAGGGGGAACTATGGCTACACCTTC
15	TRBV7-9	TRBJ1-4	-	-	CASSTDIEVNEKLFF	TGTGCCAGCAGCACAGACATCGAAGTTAATGAAAAACTGTTTTTT
14	TRBV5-1	TRBJ2-7	-	TRBD1	CASSGTGYSYEQYF	TGCGCCAGCAGTGGGACAGGGTATTCCTACGAGCAGTACTTC
14	TRBV30	TRBJ2-7	-	TRBD2	CAWSVGGGPYEQYF	TGTGCCTGGAGTGTAGGCGGGGGTCCCTACGAGCAGTACTTC
20	TRBV19	TRBJ1-5	-	TRBD1	CATSQRGYPGQGGRGWPQHF	TGTGCCACCAGTCAACGGGGATACCCGGGACAGGGCGGCAGAGGGTGGCCCCAGCATTTT
15	TRBV28	TRBJ1-1	-	TRBD1	CASSYPGQGPTEAFF	TGTGCCAGCAGTTATCCGGGACAGGGCCCCACTGAAGCTTTCTTT
13	TRBV28	TRBJ1-4	few	-	CASSLGGSEKLFF	TGTGCCAGCAGTTTGGGAGGGAGTGAAAAACTGTTTTTT
16	TRBV27	TRBJ1-5	once	TRBD1	CASSPPGQGALQPQHF	TGTGCCAGCAGTCCCCCGGGACAGGGGGCCTTGCAGCCCCAGCATTTT
10	TRBV7-9	TRBJ1-1	-	-	CASSALGAFF	TGTGCCAGCAGCGCCCTGGGGGCTTTCTTT
18	TRBV6-2/TRBV6-3	TRBJ1-2	-	-	CASSYRVFNSTANYGYTF	TGTGCCAGCAGTTACCGCGTCTTCAATAGTACAGCTAACTATGGCTACACCTTC
14	TRBV19	TRBJ1-4	-	-	CASRVTASNEKLFF	TGTGCCAGTAGGGTGACAGCCTCTAATGAAAAACTGTTTTTT
14	TRBV28	TRBJ1-5	-	TRBD1	CASRRDSSNQPQHF	TGTGCCAGCAGGAGGGACAGTAGCAATCAGCCCCAGCATTTT
16	TRBV7-6	TRBJ2-1	-	-	CASSQWGTSPSNEQFF	TGTGCCAGCAGCCAGTGGGGGACCTCCCCAAGTAATGAGCAGTTCTTC
15	TRBV28	TRBJ2-1	-	TRBD2	CASSSPSGGEHEQFF	TGTGCCAGCAGTTCCCCTAGCGGGGGTGAACATGAGCAGTTCTTC
13	TRBV6-2/TRBV6-3	TRBJ2-7	-	-	CASSFRDFDEQYF	TGTGCCAGCAGTTTCCGGGACTTCGACGAGCAGTACTTC
14	TRBV11-2	TRBJ1-4	-	-	CASGTYIGSEKLFF	TGTGCCAGCGGGACATATATAGGAAGTGAAAAACTGTTTTTT
12	TRBV12-3/TRBV12-4	TRBJ2-3	-	-	CASSLAADTQYF	TGTGCCAGCAGCTTAGCGGCAGATACGCAGTATTTT
12	TRBV28	TRBJ1-5	once	-	CASSTLNQPQHF	TGTGCCAGCAGTACACTAAACCAGCCCCAGCATTTT
15	TRBV10-2	TRBJ2-1	-	-	CASSESIRYVGEQFF	TGCGCCAGCAGTGAGTCGATCCGGTATGTGGGTGAGCAGTTCTTC
13	TRBV24-1	TRBJ2-1	-	-	CATSEGGYNEQFF	TGTGCCACCAGTGAGGGGGGTTACAATGAGCAGTTCTTC
15	TRBV25-1	TRBJ2-2	-	-	CASSPQGANTGELFF	TGTGCCAGCAGTCCCCAAGGGGCGAACACCGGGGAGCTGTTTTTT
15	TRBV6-5	TRBJ1-6	-	-	CASSYTPRGNSPLHF	TGTGCCAGCAGTTACACCCCTAGGGGAAATTCACCCCTCCACTTT
14	TRBV19	TRBJ1-2	-	-	CASTHTVGFYGYTF	TGTGCCAGTACACATACCGTAGGGTTTTACGGCTACACCTTC
13	TRBV29-1	TRBJ1-2	-	-	CSGATGGVDGYTF	TGCAGCGGGGCTACGGGGGGCGTAGATGGCTACACCTTC
15	TRBV3-1/TRBV3-2	TRBJ1-4	-	TRBD1	CASSPGGGGYEKLFF	TGTGCCAGCAGCCCCGGAGGAGGGGGCTATGAAAAACTGTTTTTT
14	TRBV6-6	TRBJ1-1	-	-	CASSSRWGNTEAFF	TGTGCCAGCAGCTCGAGGTGGGGGAACACTGAAGCTTTCTTT
15	TRBV2	TRBJ1-5	-	-	CASSIRQVSNQPQHF	TGTGCCAGCAGCATTAGACAGGTTAGCAATCAGCCCCAGCATTTT
13	TRBV6-2/TRBV6-3	TRBJ1-1	-	-	CASSYSANTEAFF	TGTGCCAGCAGTTACTCGGCGAACACTGAAGCTTTCTTT
18	TRBV3-1/TRBV3-2	TRBJ1-3	-	TRBD1	CASSQDRDRPLSGNTIYF	TGTGCCAGCAGCCAGGACCGGGACAGGCCACTCTCTGGAAACACCATATATTTT
14	TRBV5-1	TRBJ2-2	-	-	CASSLLEGTGELFF	TGCGCCAGCAGCTTGTTGGAGGGGACCGGGGAGCTGTTTTTT
15	TRBV7-9	TRBJ1-3	-	-	CASSLVGGSGNTIYF	TGTGCCAGCAGCTTAGTAGGGGGCTCTGGAAACACCATATATTTT
17	TRBV4-1	TRBJ2-1	-	-	CASSQVGLVGNYNEQFF	TGCGCCAGCAGCCAAGTCGGTTTAGTGGGTAACTACAATGAGCAGTTCTTC
14	TRBV5-1	TRBJ1-6	-	TRBD1	CASSPDRGNSPLHF	TGCGCCAGCAGCCCGGACAGGGGGAATTCACCCCTCCACTTT
17	TRBV4-2	TRBJ2-1	-	TRBD2	CASSQDRGRGGYNEQFF	TGTGCCAGCAGCCAAGATCGAGGGCGGGGGGGCTACAATGAGCAGTTCTTC
14	TRBV6-1	TRBJ2-7	-	-	CASIPGQRPYEQYF	TGTGCCAGCATCCCGGGTCAGCGTCCCTACGAGCAGTACTTC
12	TRBV7-9	TRBJ2-7	-	-	CASSLEANGQYF	TGTGCCAGCAGCTTAGAGGCAAACGGGCAGTACTTC
14	TRBV27	TRBJ1-2	-	TRBD1	CASSRQGSAWGYTF	TGTGCCAGCAGTAGACAGGGGTCTGCTTGGGGCTACACCTTC
13	TRBV6-5	TRBJ1-1	-	-	CASLSTGNTEAFF	TGTGCCAGCTTGTCGACGGGGAACACTGAAGCTTTCTTT
13	TRBV4-1	TRBJ1-1	-	-	CASSLKMGSEAFF	TGCGCCAGCAGCCTCAAAATGGGGAGTGAAGCTTTCTTT
12	TRBV5-1	TRBJ2-1	-	-	CASSLWDNEQFF	TGCGCCAGCAGCTTGTGGGACAATGAGCAGTTCTTC
15	TRBV5-1	TRBJ2-2	-	-	CASSRDGSFTGELFF	TGCGCCAGCAGCCGGGACGGCAGCTTCACCGGGGAGCTGTTTTTT
13	TRBV5-4	TRBJ1-2	-	-	CASSFRGSGGYTF	TGTGCCAGCAGCTTTCGAGGGTCTGGGGGCTACACCTTC
13	TRBV6-6	TRBJ1-6	-	-	CATGYSYNSPLHF	TGTGCCACCGGGTACTCCTATAATTCACCCCTCCACTTT
17	TRBV7-9	TRBJ2-1	-	TRBD2	CASSLVISGGLDNEQFF	TGTGCCAGCAGCTTAGTGATTTCCGGGGGGTTGGACAATGAGCAGTTCTTC
14	TRBV29-1	TRBJ1-1	-	-	CSVDTGNANTEAFF	TGCAGCGTTGACACAGGGAACGCGAACACTGAAGCTTTCTTT
14	TRBV7-9	TRBJ1-5	-	TRBD1	CASSIGQGNQPQHF	TGTGCCAGCAGCATCGGACAGGGCAATCAGCCCCAGCATTTT
16	TRBV25-1	TRBJ1-5	-	-	CASSEGGRGMDQPQHF	TGTGCCAGCAGTGAAGGGGGGAGGGGGATGGATCAGCCCCAGCATTTT
15	TRBV28	TRBJ1-5	few	TRBD1	CASSLQGARNQPQHF	TGTGCCAGCAGTTTACAGGGGGCGCGCAATCAGCCCCAGCATTTT
16	TRBV6-2/TRBV6-3	TRBJ2-5	-	TRBD2	CASSPGAAGGQETQYF	TGTGCCAGCAGTCCCGGGGCAGCGGGGGGGCAAGAGACCCAGTACTTC
13	TRBV24-1	TRBJ1-6	-	-	CAAQGQNNSPLHF	TGTGCCGCCCAAGGACAGAATAATTCACCCCTCCACTTT
16	TRBV18	TRBJ2-1	-	TRBD1	CASSPPDRFSYNEQFF	TGTGCCAGCTCACCACCGGACAGGTTCTCCTACAATGAGCAGTTCTTC